A selection of T cell receptor beta chains follows, all from one sample in a study of T cells after yellow fever vaccination. A single record per CDR3 protein comes from TCRdb applying MiXCR to the 5' RACE reads. The table lists about 310,000 distinct CDR3 sequences, around 3.6% of them singletons, with roughly a quarter in the top ten. The specimen was PBMCs, collected on the day of the yellow fever booster vaccination. These receptor sequences come from a man aged 18-30 years who received the YFV17D yellow fever vaccine. CDR3s include the opening cysteine and the closing phenylalanine or tryptophan. The D gene is left open where the match is weak. Not every row has a clone size; where given, it reads once, few, many or a size class.

TRBJ1-3	-	TRBV4-2	few	TGTGCCAGCAGCCAAAATACAGGGAGTGGAAACACCATATATTTT	CASSQNTGSGNTIYF
TRBJ1-1	-	TRBV5-1	many	TGCGCCAGCAGCTTGACAGGGTCGGACACTGAAGCTTTCTTT	CASSLTGSDTEAFF
TRBJ2-2	-	TRBV15	many	TGTGCCACCAGCAGGGACACCGGGGAGCTGTTTTTT	CATSRDTGELFF
TRBJ1-1	TRBD1	TRBV6-5	many	TGTGCCAGCAGTTACCGAGGGGGCATAGGGACTGAAGCTTTCTTT	CASSYRGGIGTEAFF
TRBJ2-5	-	TRBV21-1	-	TGTGCCAGCAGCAAGGGCTGGGATAGCGGGGGACAGCAAGAGACCCAGTACTTC	CASSKGWDSGGQQETQYF
TRBJ1-4	-	TRBV4-1	few	TGCGCCAGCAGCCAAGGACCCCGGGACTCTTCGTCAAAACTGTTTTTT	CASSQGPRDSSSKLFF
TRBJ2-7	TRBD1	TRBV10-2	few	TGCGCCAGCAGTGAGTTGAGAGACAGGGGTAACGAGCAGTACTTC	CASSELRDRGNEQYF
TRBJ1-1	TRBD1	TRBV7-2	many	TGTGCCAGCAGCTCGTCCGGGACAGGGGGCAACCCGCTTTACACTGAAGCTTTCTTT	CASSSSGTGGNPLYTEAFF
TRBJ2-7	-	TRBV20-1	many	TGCAGTGCTAATGACCATTACGAGCAGTACTTC	CSANDHYEQYF
TRBJ1-1	-	TRBV5-1	many	TGCGCCAGCAGCTCCTTCTTGAACACTGAAGCTTTCTTT	CASSSFLNTEAFF
TRBJ2-5	-	TRBV7-8	-	TGTGCCAGCAGCTTCCGGGCCAGGGCGGGATACCAAGAGACCCAGTACTTC	CASSFRARAGYQETQYF
TRBJ2-3	-	TRBV20-1	many	TGCAGTGCTCATCGCTTGGGAGATACGCAGTATTTT	CSAHRLGDTQYF
TRBJ2-2	TRBD1	TRBV18	few	TGTGCCAGCTCACCACCGAGGGACAGGGGGAACACCGGGGAGCTGTTTTTT	CASSPPRDRGNTGELFF
TRBJ1-2	-	TRBV5-6	many	TGTGCCAGCAGCTGGGGGGGTTATGGCTACACCTTC	CASSWGGYGYTF
TRBJ2-5	-	TRBV15	many	TGTGCCACCAGCAGAGATCCTAGCGAGACCCAGTACTTC	CATSRDPSETQYF
TRBJ2-1	TRBD1	TRBV5-1	-	TGCGCCAGCAGCGCGGGACAGGGGCCCAGGGAGCAGTTCTTC	CASSAGQGPREQFF
TRBJ1-1	TRBD1	TRBV6-6	many	TGTGCCAGCAGGCGACAGGGGATGGGCGCTTTCTTT	CASRRQGMGAFF
TRBJ2-5	-	TRBV28	many	TGTGCCAGCAGTTCACCGACCCTTGGTTCGTACCAAGAGACCCAGTACTTC	CASSSPTLGSYQETQYF
TRBJ1-6	-	TRBV5-1	few	TGCGCCAGCAGCTTGGTCGGACAAACCGGTAATTCACCCCTCCACTTT	CASSLVGQTGNSPLHF
TRBJ2-3	-	TRBV2	-	TGTGCCAGCAAGGATCGGAACACAGATACGCAGTATTTT	CASKDRNTDTQYF
TRBJ1-1	-	TRBV5-1	-	TGCGCCAGCAGCCGGAAGGGGGTGAACACTGAAGCTTTCTTT	CASSRKGVNTEAFF
TRBJ2-3	-	TRBV20-1	-	TGCAGTGCTAGAGATATCGACATAGGCACAGATACGCAGTATTTT	CSARDIDIGTDTQYF
TRBJ2-3	-	TRBV7-8	-	TGTGCCAGCAGCCCCTCAGGGGGGGGGGGCCGCACAGATACGCAGTATTTT	CASSPSGGGGRTDTQYF
TRBJ1-5	-	TRBV20-1	-	TGCAGTGCTAGACGACGTGATCAGCCCCAGCATTTT	CSARRRDQPQHF
TRBJ1-5	-	TRBV20-1	few	TGCAGTGCCCAAGGACAGAGCAATCAGCCCCAGCATTTT	CSAQGQSNQPQHF
TRBJ2-5	-	TRBV6-2/TRBV6-3	few	TGTGCCAGCAGTTACTCGATAGGGCAGGGCCAAGAGACCCAGTACTTC	CASSYSIGQGQETQYF
TRBJ2-3	-	TRBV7-3	-	TGTGCCAGCAGCTTAAAAGGGGTCACAGATACGCAGTATTTT	CASSLKGVTDTQYF
TRBJ1-2	-	TRBV5-1	once	TGCGCCAGCAGCCTTGAATACTCGACAGGCTATGGCTACACCTTC	CASSLEYSTGYGYTF
TRBJ2-7	-	TRBV12-5	few	TGTGCTAGTGCCCTAGGGGTGTCAGGGAGCTCCTACGAGCAGTACTTC	CASALGVSGSSYEQYF
TRBJ2-2	TRBD2	TRBV4-2	many	TGTGCCAGCAGCCAAGCCGGACTAGAAGGGGCCGGGGAGCTGTTTTTT	CASSQAGLEGAGELFF
TRBJ2-2	-	TRBV7-2	-	TGTGCCAGCAGCCCCCACCTTCGATTCTACACCGGGGAGCTGTTTTTT	CASSPHLRFYTGELFF
TRBJ1-5	-	TRBV24-1	-	TGTGCCACCAGTGATGAGAAGAGAAATCAGCCCCAGCATTTT	CATSDEKRNQPQHF
TRBJ2-3	-	TRBV5-5	few	TGTGCCAGCAGCCGGGACACCCGCGGAGATACGCAGTATTTT	CASSRDTRGDTQYF
TRBJ2-1	-	TRBV5-1	-	TGCGCCAGCAGCATCAGTTCTACTGGGGATGAGCAGTTCTTC	CASSISSTGDEQFF
TRBJ1-1	TRBD1	TRBV7-9	many	TGTGCCAGCAGCGTGTCGAACAGGGGTAACGCTGAAGCTTTCTTT	CASSVSNRGNAEAFF
TRBJ2-7	TRBD1	TRBV7-9	few	TGTGCCAGCAGCTCGACAGGGGAGGCCTCCTACGAGCAGTACTTC	CASSSTGEASYEQYF
TRBJ2-3	-	TRBV29-1	many	TGCAGCGTTGGACTAGTCCCGAGTACGCAGTATTTT	CSVGLVPSTQYF
TRBJ2-5	-	TRBV18	many	TGTGCCAGCTCACCAGTTTCTCTGGGGACCCAGTACTTC	CASSPVSLGTQYF
TRBJ2-7	-	TRBV15	-	TGTGCCACCAGCAGAGTTGGGTCTACCTACGAGCAGTACTTC	CATSRVGSTYEQYF
TRBJ1-2	-	TRBV9	many	TGTGCCTCCTCAACGTTAGCTAACTATGGCTACACCTTC	CASSTLANYGYTF
TRBJ2-3	TRBD2	TRBV20-1	few	TGCAGTGCCTCCAGCGGGGGGATACAAGATACGCAGTATTTT	CSASSGGIQDTQYF
TRBJ2-1	-	TRBV14	many	TGTGCCAGCAGCCAAGAATCTTCGGCAGGGTGGAGGTCGAATGAGCAGTTCTTC	CASSQESSAGWRSNEQFF
TRBJ2-1	-	TRBV7-2	many	TGTGCCAGCAGCACGACCCAGGGGATTCATGAGCAGTTCTTC	CASSTTQGIHEQFF
TRBJ2-3	TRBD1	TRBV7-3	many	TGTGCCAGCAGCTCCCGACAGGGAAGCACAGATACGCAGTATTTT	CASSSRQGSTDTQYF
TRBJ1-2	-	TRBV5-1	few	TGCGCCAGCAGCACGGGACCACAGGGAGCACTCGATGGCTACACCTTC	CASSTGPQGALDGYTF
TRBJ1-6	-	TRBV7-2	-	TGTGCCAGCAGCTTCTGGCTGGAATCACCCCTCCACTTT	CASSFWLESPLHF
TRBJ2-3	-	TRBV4-3	-	TGCGCCAGCAGCCAAGAGGGAGGCCTGGGAACAGATACGCAGTATTTT	CASSQEGGLGTDTQYF
TRBJ2-7	-	TRBV27	many	TGTGCCAGCAGTTTAGTAACTTCGAGAGGAATAAACTACGAGCAGTACTTC	CASSLVTSRGINYEQYF